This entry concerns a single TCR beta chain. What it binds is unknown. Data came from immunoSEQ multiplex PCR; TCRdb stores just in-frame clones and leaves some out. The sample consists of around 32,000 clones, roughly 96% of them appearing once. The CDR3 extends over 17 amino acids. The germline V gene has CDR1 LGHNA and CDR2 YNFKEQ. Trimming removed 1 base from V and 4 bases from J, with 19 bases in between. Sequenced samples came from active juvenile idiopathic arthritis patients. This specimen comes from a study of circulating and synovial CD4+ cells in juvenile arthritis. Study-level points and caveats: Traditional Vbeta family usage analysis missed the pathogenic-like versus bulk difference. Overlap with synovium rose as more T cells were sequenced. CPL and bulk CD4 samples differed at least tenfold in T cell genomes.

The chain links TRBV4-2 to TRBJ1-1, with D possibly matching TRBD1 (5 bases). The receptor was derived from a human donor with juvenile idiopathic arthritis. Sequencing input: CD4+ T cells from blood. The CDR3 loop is CASSQAFFRAGGTEAFF. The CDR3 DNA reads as TGTGCCAGCAGCCAAGCGTTCTTCAGGGCGGGGGGCACTGAAGCTTTCTTT.